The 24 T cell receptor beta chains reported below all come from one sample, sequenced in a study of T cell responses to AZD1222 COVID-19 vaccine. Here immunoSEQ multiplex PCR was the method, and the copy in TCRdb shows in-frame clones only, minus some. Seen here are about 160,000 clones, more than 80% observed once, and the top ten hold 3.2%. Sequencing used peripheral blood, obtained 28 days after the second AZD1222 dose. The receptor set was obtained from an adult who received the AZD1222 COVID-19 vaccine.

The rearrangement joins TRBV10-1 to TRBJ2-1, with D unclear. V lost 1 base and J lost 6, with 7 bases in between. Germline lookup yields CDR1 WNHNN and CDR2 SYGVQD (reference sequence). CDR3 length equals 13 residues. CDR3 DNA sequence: TGCGCCAGCAGTGAGTTTCCAGTCAATGAGCAGTTCTTC. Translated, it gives CASSEFPVNEQFF.

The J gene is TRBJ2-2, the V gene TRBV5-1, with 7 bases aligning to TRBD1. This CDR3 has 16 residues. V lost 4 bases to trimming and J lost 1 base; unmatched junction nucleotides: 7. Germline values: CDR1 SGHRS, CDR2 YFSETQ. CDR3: CASSTTWTGNTGELFF. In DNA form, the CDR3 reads TGCGCCAGCAGCACTACCTGGACAGGGAACACCGGGGAGCTGTTTTTT. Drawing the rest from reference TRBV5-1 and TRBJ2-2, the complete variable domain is KAGVTQTPRYLIKTRGQQVTLSCSPISGHRSVSWYQQTPGQGLQFLFEYFSETQRNKGNFPGRFSGRQFSNSRSEMNVSTLELGDSALYLCASSTTWTGNTGELFFGEGSRLTVL.

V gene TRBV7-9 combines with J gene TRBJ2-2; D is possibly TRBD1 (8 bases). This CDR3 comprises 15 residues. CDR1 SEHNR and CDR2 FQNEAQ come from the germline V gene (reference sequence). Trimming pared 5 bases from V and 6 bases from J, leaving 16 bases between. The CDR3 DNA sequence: TGTGCCAGCAGCGCCCAAACAGGGGGGGCCGGGGAGCTGTTTTTT. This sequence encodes CASSAQTGGAGELFF.

DNA for the CDR3: TGTGCCAGCAGCATTACTCAAATAGCGGGAGCGGAGAATGAGCAGTTCTTC. Residues: CASSITQIAGAENEQFF. This chain joins TRBV21-1 and TRBJ2-1; no check of the table's D call, TRBD2, against the DNA was made. TRBV21-1 represents a pseudogene. This CDR3 is built from 17 residues.

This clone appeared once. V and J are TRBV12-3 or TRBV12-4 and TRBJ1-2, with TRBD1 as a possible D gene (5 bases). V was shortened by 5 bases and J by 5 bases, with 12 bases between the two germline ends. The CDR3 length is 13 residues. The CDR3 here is CASSPGTLYGYTF. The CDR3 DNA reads TGTGCCAGCAGTCCGGGGACGTTATATGGCTACACCTTC.

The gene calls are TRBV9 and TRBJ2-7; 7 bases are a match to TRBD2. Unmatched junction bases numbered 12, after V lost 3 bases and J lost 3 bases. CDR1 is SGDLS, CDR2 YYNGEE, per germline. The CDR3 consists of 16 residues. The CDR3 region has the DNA TGTGCCAGCAGCGGACCCTCGGGGGAGGGTAGCTACGAGCAGTACTTC. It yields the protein CASSGPSGEGSYEQYF.

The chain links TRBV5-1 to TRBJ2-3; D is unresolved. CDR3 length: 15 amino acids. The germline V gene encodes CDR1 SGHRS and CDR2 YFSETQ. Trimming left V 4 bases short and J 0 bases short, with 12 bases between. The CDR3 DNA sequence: TGCGCCAGCAGCCTGATACCAACTAGCACAGATACGCAGTATTTT. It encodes CASSLIPTSTDTQYF.

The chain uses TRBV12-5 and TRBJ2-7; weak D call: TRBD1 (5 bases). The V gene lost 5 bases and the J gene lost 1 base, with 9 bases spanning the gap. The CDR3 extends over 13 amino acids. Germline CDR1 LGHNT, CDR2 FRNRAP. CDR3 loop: CASGLDSSYEQYF. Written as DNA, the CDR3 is TGTGCTAGTGGTCTTGACAGTTCCTACGAGCAGTACTTC.

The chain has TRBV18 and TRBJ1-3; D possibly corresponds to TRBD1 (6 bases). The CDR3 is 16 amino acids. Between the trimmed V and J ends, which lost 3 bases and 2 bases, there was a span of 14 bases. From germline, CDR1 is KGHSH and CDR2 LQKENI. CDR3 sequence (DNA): TGTGCCAGCTCACCTGGACAGTTTAAGACTGGAAACACCATATATTTT. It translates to CASSPGQFKTGNTIYF.

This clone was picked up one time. The DNA of the CDR3 is TGTGCCAGCAGCTCCGCAGGTGAACCCTACGAGCAGTACTTC. Encoded protein: CASSSAGEPYEQYF. The V and J genes are TRBV11-1 and TRBJ2-7; D gene ambiguous. Trimming shortened V by 4 bases and J by 2 bases, and 12 bases separated the two germline ends. Germline V gene lookup returns CDR1 SGHAT and CDR2 FQDESV (reference sequence). This CDR3 is 14 amino acids long.

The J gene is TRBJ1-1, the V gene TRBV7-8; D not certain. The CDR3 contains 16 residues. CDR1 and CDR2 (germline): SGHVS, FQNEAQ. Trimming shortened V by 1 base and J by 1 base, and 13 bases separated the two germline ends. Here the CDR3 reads CASSLGDRGGNTEAFF. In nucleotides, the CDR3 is TGTGCCAGCAGCTTAGGAGACCGGGGAGGGAACACTGAAGCTTTCTTT.

The CDR3 here is CASSLKAGVGYTF. CDR3 DNA sequence: TGTGCCAGCAGTTTAAAGGCAGGGGTTGGCTACACCTTC. The rearrangement joins TRBV12-3 or TRBV12-4 to TRBJ1-2; D is possibly TRBD1 (6 bases). This CDR3 is built from 13 residues. V lost 2 bases and J lost 7, with 11 bases in between.

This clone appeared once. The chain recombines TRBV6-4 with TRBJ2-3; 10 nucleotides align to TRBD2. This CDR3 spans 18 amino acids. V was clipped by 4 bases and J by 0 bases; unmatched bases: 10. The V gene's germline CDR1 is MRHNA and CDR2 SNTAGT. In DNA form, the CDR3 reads TGTGCCAGCAGTGCTACTAGCGGGACCGCATCTAGCACAGATACGCAGTATTTT. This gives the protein CASSATSGTASSTDTQYF.

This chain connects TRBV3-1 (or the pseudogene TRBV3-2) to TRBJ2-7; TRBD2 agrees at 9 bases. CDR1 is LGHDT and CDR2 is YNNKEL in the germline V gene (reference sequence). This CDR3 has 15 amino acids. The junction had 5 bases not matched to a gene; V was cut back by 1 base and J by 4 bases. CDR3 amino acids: CASSQGNSGSYEQYF. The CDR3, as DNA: TGTGCCAGCAGCCAAGGGAATAGCGGGAGTTACGAGCAGTACTTC.

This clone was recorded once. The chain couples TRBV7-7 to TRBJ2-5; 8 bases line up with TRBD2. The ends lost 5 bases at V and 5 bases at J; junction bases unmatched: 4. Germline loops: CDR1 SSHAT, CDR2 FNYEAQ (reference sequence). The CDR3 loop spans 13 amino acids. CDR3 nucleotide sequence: TGTGCCAGCAGCCCCCGACTAGCGGAGACCCAGTACTTC. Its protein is CASSPRLAETQYF.

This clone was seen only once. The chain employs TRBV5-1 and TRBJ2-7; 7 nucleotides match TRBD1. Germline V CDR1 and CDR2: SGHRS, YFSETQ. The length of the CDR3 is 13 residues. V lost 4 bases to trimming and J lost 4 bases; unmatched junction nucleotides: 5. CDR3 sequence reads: CASSPPQGYEQYF. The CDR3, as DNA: TGCGCCAGCAGCCCCCCACAGGGGTACGAGCAGTACTTC.

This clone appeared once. The CDR3 coding sequence is TGTGCCAGCAGTTTAGCTGGGCACAGCAATCAGCCCCAGCATTTT. This codes for CASSLAGHSNQPQHF. The chain carries TRBV27 and TRBJ1-5; D not certain. V was cut by 2 bases and J by 1 base, with 9 bases left in between. CDR3 length: 15 residues. Germline V gene lookup returns CDR1 MNHEY and CDR2 SMNVEV (reference sequence).

The CDR3 protein is CASSFRASGTLNEQFF. CDR3 sequence (DNA): TGTGCCAGCAGCTTTCGAGCTAGCGGGACCCTCAATGAGCAGTTCTTC. V usage is TRBV5-6 and J usage is TRBJ2-1; TRBD2 matches at 9 bases. Germline-derived CDR1 and CDR2 are SGHDT and YYEEEE. The V segment lost 2 bases and the J segment 6 bases; nucleotides outside the gene matches: 9. The CDR3 length is 16 residues.

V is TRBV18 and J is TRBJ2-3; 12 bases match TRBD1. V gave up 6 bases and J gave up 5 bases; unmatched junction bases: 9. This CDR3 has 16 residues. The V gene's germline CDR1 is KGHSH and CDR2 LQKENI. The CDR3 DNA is TGTGCCAGCTCCCGGAAGGGACAGGGGGCGGAAGATACGCAGTATTTT. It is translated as CASSRKGQGAEDTQYF.

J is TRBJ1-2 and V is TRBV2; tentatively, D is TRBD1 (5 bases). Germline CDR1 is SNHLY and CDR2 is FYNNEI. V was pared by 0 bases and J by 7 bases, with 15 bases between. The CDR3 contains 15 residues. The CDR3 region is CASSEALRGIRGYTF. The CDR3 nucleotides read TGTGCCAGCAGTGAAGCGCTTAGGGGAATTCGTGGCTACACCTTC.

The CDR3 loop reads CASALQGNTEAFF. CDR3 sequence (DNA): TGTGCCAGTGCCTTACAGGGGAACACTGAAGCTTTCTTT. The chain carries TRBV19 and TRBJ1-1; D possibly corresponds to TRBD1 (6 bases). The germline V and J ends were trimmed by 8 bases and 1 base, with 11 bases remaining between them. CDR3 length: 13 amino acids. Germline CDR1 is LNHDA and CDR2 is SQIVND (reference sequence).

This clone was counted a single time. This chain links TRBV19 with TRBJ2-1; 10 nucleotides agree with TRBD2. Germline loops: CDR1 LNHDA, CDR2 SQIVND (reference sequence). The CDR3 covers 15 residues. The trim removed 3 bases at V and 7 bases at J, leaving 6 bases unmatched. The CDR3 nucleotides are TGTGCCAGTAGTATCCAGGCTAGCGGGAGTAATGAGCAGTTCTTC. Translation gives CASSIQASGSNEQFF.

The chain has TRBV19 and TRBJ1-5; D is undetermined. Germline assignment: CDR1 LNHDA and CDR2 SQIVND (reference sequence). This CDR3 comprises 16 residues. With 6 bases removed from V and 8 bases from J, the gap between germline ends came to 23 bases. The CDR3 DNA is TGTGCCAGTAGCACCCGAACGTGGAGCGCCGCGAAGCCCCAGCATTTT. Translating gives CASSTRTWSAAKPQHF.

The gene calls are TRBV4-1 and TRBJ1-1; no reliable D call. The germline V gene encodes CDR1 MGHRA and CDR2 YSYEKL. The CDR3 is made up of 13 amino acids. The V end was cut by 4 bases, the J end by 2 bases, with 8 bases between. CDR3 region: CASSPEQNTEAFF. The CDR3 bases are TGCGCCAGCAGCCCAGAACAAAACACTGAAGCTTTCTTT.